This TCR beta chain was sequenced during a study of cytomegalovirus exposure and HLA in healthy donors. Notes on the study in general: Some TCR beta chains (roughly 160 of them) were listed as cytomegalovirus-associated. Some V segments, TRBV6-2 and TRBV6-3 among them, were indistinguishable and were therefore excluded. A cluster of highly shared sequence variants was likely a sequencing artifact.

The CDR3 runs to 15 residues. Germline V gene data show CDR1 as MNHEY and CDR2 as SVGAGI. J was trimmed by 5 bases and V by 6 bases; bases with no gene match: 7. PCR employed 60 Vbeta and 13 Jbeta primers. In the original workflow: The authors later counted roughly 87 million unique TCR beta chains, approximately 10 million of them shared. Clones were sequenced by immunoSEQ multiplex PCR, and TCRdb holds only the in-frame ones, with some missing. That table supplies the V and J calls and clone size; D and trimming were determined from the DNA. The sample consists of 110,000 or so clones, approximately 80% of them appearing once. To note about this clone: Its antigen is still unknown.

Material for sequencing was PBMCs. The rearrangement links TRBV6-5 to TRBJ2-3; TRBD1 matches 11 bases. This TCR came from a woman in her twenties or thirties in good health and CMV-seropositive. CDR3 bases: TGTGCCAGCAGGATCCGGGACAGGGGGGGAGATACGCAGTATTTT. Its translation: CASRIRDRGGDTQYF.